These 18 T cell receptor beta chains share one sample of origin, sequenced in a study of T-cell memory formation after mild COVID-19. From the 5' RACE reads, TCRdb called clonotypes with MiXCR, one entry per CDR3 protein. Here the sample spans 200,000 to 250,000 distinct CDR3 sequences, more than 8% being singletons. Sequencing was performed on PBMCs or a T cell subset sorted from them (not recorded which). The receptors were sampled from a young man who had mild COVID-19 (a few samples of this study predate the infection). Cell type and time point are not known.

V is TRBV7-8 and J is TRBJ1-1, with TRBD1 as a possible D gene (6 bases). This CDR3 region has 15 residues. Trimming removed 0 bases from V and 8 bases from J, with 16 bases in between. Germline CDR1 and CDR2: SGHVS and FQNEAQ. The CDR3 region is CASSLAGQFQIEAFF. Here the CDR3 DNA reads TGTGCCAGCAGCTTAGCCGGACAGTTTCAAATAGAAGCTTTCTTT.

CDR3 loop: CASYRGTGETEAFF. The CDR3 coding sequence is TGCGCCAGCTATAGGGGGACAGGGGAGACTGAAGCTTTCTTT. This sequence joins TRBV5-1 and TRBJ1-1; 10 bases are a match to TRBD1. V dropped 7 bases and J dropped 5; count of bases not matched to a gene: 8. This CDR3 comprises 14 residues. CDR1 is SGHRS and CDR2 is YFSETQ in the germline V gene.

This clonotype turned up a few times. V gene TRBV7-6 combines with J gene TRBJ1-5, with D unresolved. V dropped 2 bases and J dropped 7 bases, with 12 bases sitting between them. This CDR3 contains 14 residues. The germline gives CDR1 SGHVS, CDR2 FNYEAQ. This CDR3 reads CASSLHEAGQPQHF. The CDR3 DNA is TGTGCCAGCAGCTTACATGAGGCGGGACAGCCCCAGCATTTT.

This clonotype was seen more than once but under ten times. This chain uses TRBV15 with TRBJ2-1; D uncertain. This CDR3 contains 14 residues. Between the trimmed V and J ends, which lost 1 base and 7 bases, there was a span of 11 bases. Per germline, CDR1 LNHNV and CDR2 YYDKDF (reference sequence). CDR3 bases: TGTGCCACCAGCAGAGCGCCTGGGCGGAATGAGCAGTTCTTC. Translation: CATSRAPGRNEQFF.

This clonotype was seen more than once but under ten times. The chain joins TRBV7-9 to TRBJ1-1; 8 bases are a match to TRBD1. In germline, CDR1 is SEHNR, CDR2 FQNEAQ (reference sequence). Unmatched junction bases numbered 10, after V lost 8 bases and J lost 11 bases. This CDR3 is built from 12 residues. The CDR3 loop is CASGDRGALAFF. DNA for the CDR3: TGTGCCAGCGGCGACAGGGGCGCTTTGGCTTTCTTT. Full variable domain (remainder filled in from reference TRBV7-9 and TRBJ1-1): DTGVSQNPRHKITKRGQNVTFRCDPISEHNRLYWYRQTLGQGPEFLTYFQNEAQLEKSRLLSDRFSAERPKGSFSTLEIQRTEQGDSAMYLCASGDRGALAFFGQGTRLTVV.

This clonotype was counted between two and nine times. V gene TRBV7-8 combines with J gene TRBJ2-7; TRBD2 is a possible D gene (5 bases). V was clipped by 0 bases and J by 3 bases, with 6 bases between them. CDR1 is SGHVS and CDR2 is FQNEAQ in the germline V gene. The CDR3 extends over 13 amino acids. DNA of the CDR3: TGTGCCAGCAGCTTAGCCGGGGACTACGAGCAGTACTTC. It is translated as CASSLAGDYEQYF.

The chain uses TRBV28 and TRBJ2-7; maybe TRBD1 (6 bases). The length of the CDR3 is 14 residues. V lost 5 bases and J lost 2, with 13 bases in between. The germline V gene has CDR1 MDHEN and CDR2 SYDVKM. The CDR3 DNA follows: TGTGCCAGCAGTCCGCAGGGGTTAGCCTACGAGCAGTACGTC. Its translation is CASSPQGLAYEQYV.

This clonotype was seen a handful of times. This chain joins TRBV20-1 and TRBJ2-2, with D maybe TRBD1 (5 bases). CDR1 is DFQATT, CDR2 SNEGSKA, per germline (reference sequence). V lost 7 bases, J lost 0 bases, and 9 bases lay in between. The CDR3 length is 13 residues. The CDR3 DNA follows: TGCAGTGTTGGGGCATCGAACACCGGGGAGCTGTTTTTT. Encoded protein: CSVGASNTGELFF.

This clonotype was recorded a few times. The rearrangement joins TRBV5-6 to TRBJ2-3; D perhaps matches TRBD1 (5 bases). Between the trimmed V and J ends, which lost 1 base and 2 bases, there was a span of 11 bases. Germline loops: CDR1 SGHDT, CDR2 YYEEEE. The CDR3 runs to 15 residues. The CDR3 sequence: CASSLIRGYTDTQYF. CDR3 coding DNA: TGTGCCAGCAGCTTGATTAGGGGCTACACAGATACGCAGTATTTT.

The J gene is TRBJ2-4, the V gene TRBV4-2; tentative D call: TRBD2 (7 bases). The CDR3 loop spans 17 amino acids. V was pared by 1 base and J by 0 bases, with 13 bases between. Germline V gene sequence: CDR1 LGHNA, CDR2 YNFKEQ. CDR3 in amino acids: CASSQVKGGGAKNIQYF. CDR3 nucleotide sequence: TGTGCCAGCAGCCAAGTCAAGGGAGGGGGAGCCAAAAACATTCAGTACTTC.

In this sample, this clonotype turned up a few times. Written as DNA, the CDR3 is TGTGCCACCAGTGACTCCAGTTGGGGCCTCAATGAGCAGTTCTTC. It codes for CATSDSSWGLNEQFF. The chain links TRBV24-1 to TRBJ2-1; D might be TRBD1 (5 bases). CDR1 and CDR2 from the germline V gene are KGHDR and SFDVKD. This CDR3 region has 15 residues. The V end was cut by 4 bases, the J end by 6 bases, with 15 bases between.

This clonotype turned up a few times. The CDR3 DNA sequence: TGCGCCAGCAGCTTGTCAGTTTCGGGGGGGCCGTCAGATACGCAGTATTTT. It is translated as CASSLSVSGGPSDTQYF. The chain carries TRBV5-1 and TRBJ2-3; TRBD2 agrees at 8 bases. From germline, CDR1 is SGHRS and CDR2 YFSETQ. Losses at the gene ends were 1 base for V and 4 bases for J; bases not matched to a gene: 11. The CDR3 is 17 residues long.

The CDR3 protein is CASSLKVQRGKETQYF. In DNA form, the CDR3 reads TGTGCCAGCAGCTTAAAGGTCCAGCGGGGTAAAGAGACCCAGTACTTC. The chain has TRBV7-2 and TRBJ2-5; the match to TRBD2 covers 7 bases. Per germline, CDR1 SGHTA and CDR2 FQGNSA. The CDR3 length is 16 residues. After removal of 2 bases from V and 3 bases from J, the junction contained 9 bases not matched to a gene.

This clonotype has just a few counts. The genes are TRBV7-2 and TRBJ2-1; D gene unclear. The germline V gene encodes CDR1 SGHTA and CDR2 FQGNSA. Trimming pared 7 bases from V and 0 bases from J, leaving 10 bases between. There are 14 residues in the CDR3. The CDR3 nucleotides read TGTGCCAGCATCGATAGGAGCTCCTACAATGAGCAGTTCTTC. Protein sequence: CASIDRSSYNEQFF.

The gene calls are TRBV10-1 and TRBJ2-3; 8 bases fit TRBD2. This CDR3 is 14 amino acids long. J gave up 4 bases and V 4 bases, and 4 bases lay outside the gene matches. Germline lookup yields CDR1 WNHNN and CDR2 SYGVQD (reference sequence). CDR3: CASSGTSSADTQYF. The CDR3 region has the DNA TGCGCCAGCAGTGGGACTAGCAGCGCAGATACGCAGTATTTT.

This clonotype was seen at least ten times. V and J are TRBV6-4 and TRBJ2-2, with 10 bases lining up with TRBD1. Germline V gene sequence: CDR1 MRHNA, CDR2 SNTAGT. The J segment lost 4 bases and the V segment lost 5 bases, leaving 4 bases of the junction unmatched. CDR3 length: 15 residues. CDR3 sequence: CASSLRTGGTGELFF. The CDR3 DNA reads TGTGCCAGCAGTCTTAGGACAGGGGGCACCGGGGAGCTGTTTTTT.

This clonotype was seen a handful of times. The J gene is TRBJ2-5, the V gene TRBV23-1; D gene ambiguous. TRBV23-1 is given ORF status, its function remaining uncertain. The CDR3 length is 13 residues. V was trimmed by 4 bases and J by 1 base, leaving 7 bases between them. This CDR3 is CASSLASQETQYF. CDR3 coding DNA: TGCGCCAGCAGTCTAGCCTCCCAAGAGACCCAGTACTTC.

This clonotype was counted a few times. The gene calls are TRBV7-2 and TRBJ2-5; 7 bases line up with TRBD1. This CDR3 is 13 amino acids long. The germline V gene has CDR1 SGHTA and CDR2 FQGNSA. The V segment lost 3 bases and the J segment 5 bases; nucleotides outside the gene matches: 3. The CDR3 spells CASSFRGWETQYF. CDR3 sequence (DNA): TGTGCCAGCAGCTTCAGGGGGTGGGAGACCCAGTACTTC.